The subject of this entry is one T cell receptor beta chain. Assay: immunoSEQ multiplex PCR; the TCRdb copy retains only in-frame clones and omits some. The sample contains fewer than 300,000 clones, roughly 86% of which appear only once. The sample originates from a study of blood T cell repertoires in COVID-19. Study summary: Samples of COVID-19 (acute and convalescent) were obtained from the United States, Italy and Spain. T cells, B-cell-depleted T cells, or PBMCs supplied cDNA or gDNA.

The V end lost 7 bases, the J end lost 4 bases, and 19 bases lay between the germline ends. The CDR3 totals 16 residues. Per germline, CDR1 LNHDA and CDR2 SQIVND (reference sequence). The rearrangement links TRBV19 to TRBJ1-4; the D gene is possibly TRBD1 (5 bases). The sample consisted of peripheral blood. The receptor was derived from a man younger than 35 with active or convalescent COVID-19. CDR3 coding DNA: TGTGCCAGTAATTATCGCGGTTCGCAGGGTAATGAAAAACTGTTTTTT. Protein: CASNYRGSQGNEKLFF.